The T cell receptor (beta chain) under discussion was sequenced for a study of shared clonotypes between healthy human individuals. Overall study: Three plates were used per donor for CD4 naive, three for CD4 memory, two for CD8 naive and one for CD8 memory.

Findings and caveats of the study: What limited the represented genetic and exposure-history diversity was the small number of donors. When naive CD4 clonotypes were compared across several donors, 4% to 6.5% were shared.

Notes on this clone: Its specificity is unknown.

Looked up from germline, CDR1 is LNHDA and CDR2 is SQIVND (reference sequence). This CDR3 has 11 residues. V gave up 6 bases and J gave up 3 bases, with 5 bases separating them. Clones were sequenced by immunoSEQ multiplex PCR, and TCRdb holds only the in-frame ones, with some missing. Counted here are hundreds of thousands of clones, less than 85% occurring once; the ten biggest clones make up under 2%. What was sequenced was memory CD4+ T cells sorted from blood. Subset specified: CD45RA-negative fraction. The source is a woman in her twenties or thirties in good health. The V call is TRBV19, the J call TRBJ2-5, with D perhaps TRBD1 or TRBD2 (5 bases each). DNA of the CDR3: TGTGCCAGTAGGGGGGAAGAGACCCAGTACTTC. Residues: CASRGEETQYF.